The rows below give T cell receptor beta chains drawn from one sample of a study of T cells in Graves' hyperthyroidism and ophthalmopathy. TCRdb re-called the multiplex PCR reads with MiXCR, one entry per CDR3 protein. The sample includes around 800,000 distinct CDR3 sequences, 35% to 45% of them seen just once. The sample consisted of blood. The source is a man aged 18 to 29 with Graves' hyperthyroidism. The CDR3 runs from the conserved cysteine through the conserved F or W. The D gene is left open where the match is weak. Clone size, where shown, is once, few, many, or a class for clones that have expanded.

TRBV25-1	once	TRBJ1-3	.	CASSLSRVSGNTIYF	TGTGCCAGCAGTTTATCTCGGGTCTCTGGAAACACCATATATTTT
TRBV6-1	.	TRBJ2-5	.	CASLSETQYF	TGTGCCAGCCTTTCAGAGACCCAGTACTTC
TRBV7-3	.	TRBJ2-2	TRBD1	CASSADRRNTGELFF	TGTGCCAGCAGTGCGGACAGGCGGAACACCGGGGAGCTGTTTTTT
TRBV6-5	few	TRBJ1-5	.	CASSYSMRGDQPQHF	TGTGCCAGCAGTTACTCGATGAGGGGCGATCAGCCCCAGCATTTT
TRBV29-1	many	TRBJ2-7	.	CSVAGQPNSYEQYF	TGCAGCGTTGCAGGCCAGCCCAACTCCTACGAGCAGTACTTC
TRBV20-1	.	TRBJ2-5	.	CSASYRQETQYF	TGCAGTGCTAGCTACAGGCAAGAGACCCAGTACTTC
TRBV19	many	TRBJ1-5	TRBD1	CASSPWTGAHQPQHF	TGTGCCAGTAGTCCCTGGACAGGGGCCCATCAGCCCCAGCATTTT
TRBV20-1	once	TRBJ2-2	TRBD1	CSATGGIGELFF	TGCAGTGCTACAGGGGGCATCGGTGAGCTGTTTTTT
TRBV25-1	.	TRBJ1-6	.	CASSAAASSLNSPLHF	TGTGCCAGCAGTGCGGCGGCGAGCTCCCTTAATTCACCCCTCCACTTT
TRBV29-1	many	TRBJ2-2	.	CSVDHGTNTGELFF	TGCAGCGTTGACCACGGGACCAACACCGGGGAGCTGTTTTTT
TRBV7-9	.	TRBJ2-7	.	CASSPLRDPHYEQYF	TGTGCCAGCAGCCCCCTGAGGGACCCTCACTACGAGCAGTACTTC
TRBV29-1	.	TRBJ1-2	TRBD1	CSYRGGGYTF	TGCAGTTACAGGGGAGGCGGCTACACCTTC
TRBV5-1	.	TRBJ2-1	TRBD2	CASSLLTSGNNEQFF	TGCGCCAGCAGCTTGCTTACTAGCGGAAACAATGAGCAGTTCTTC
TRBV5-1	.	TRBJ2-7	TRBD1	CASSPNDRAREQYF	TGCGCCAGCAGCCCCAATGACAGGGCCCGCGAGCAGTACTTC
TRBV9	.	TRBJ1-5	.	CASSLSAGQPQHF	TGTGCCAGCAGTTTATCAGCGGGTCAGCCCCAGCATTTT
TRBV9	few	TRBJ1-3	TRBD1	CASSLNRDSSGNTIYF	TGTGCCAGCAGCTTAAATCGGGACAGCTCTGGAAACACCATATATTTT
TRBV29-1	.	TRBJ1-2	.	CSVSDSYGYTF	TGCAGCGTTTCCGACAGCTATGGCTACACCTTC
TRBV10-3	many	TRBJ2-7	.	CAISAGGSTYEQYF	TGTGCCATCAGTGCTGGGGGATCTACCTACGAGCAGTACTTC
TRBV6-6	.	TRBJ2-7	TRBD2	CASTPRGGGGTYEQYF	TGTGCCAGCACCCCGCGGGGCGGGGGGGGTACCTACGAGCAGTACTTC
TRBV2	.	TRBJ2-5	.	CASSWARRETQYF	TGTGCCAGCAGTTGGGCTAGACGAGAGACCCAGTACTTC
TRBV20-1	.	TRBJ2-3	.	CSAEPTGTDTQYF	TGCAGTGCCGAACCCACAGGCACAGATACGCAGTATTTT
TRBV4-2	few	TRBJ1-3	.	CASSQEGLGNTIYF	TGTGCCAGCAGCCAAGAAGGATTGGGAAACACCATATATTTT
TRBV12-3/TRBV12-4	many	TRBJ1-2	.	CASSLGGDYTF	TGTGCCAGCAGTTTGGGTGGGGACTACACCTTC
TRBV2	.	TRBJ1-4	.	CASSSRERNEKLFF	TGTGCCAGCAGTTCCCGGGAACGGAATGAAAAACTGTTTTTT
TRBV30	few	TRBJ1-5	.	CAWSANSNQPQHF	TGTGCCTGGAGTGCCAATAGCAATCAGCCCCAGCATTTT
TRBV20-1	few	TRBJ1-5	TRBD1	CSARVQGYSNQPQHF	TGCAGTGCTAGAGTACAGGGGTATAGCAATCAGCCCCAGCATTTT
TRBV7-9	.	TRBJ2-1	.	CASSSELYNEQFF	TGTGCCAGCAGCTCAGAGCTCTACAATGAGCAGTTCTTC
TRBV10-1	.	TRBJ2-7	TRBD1	CATKDRGYTYEQYF	TGCGCCACCAAGGACAGGGGTTATACCTACGAGCAGTACTTC
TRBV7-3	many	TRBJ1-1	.	CASSLSGGDTEAFF	TGTGCCAGCAGCCTCTCAGGAGGGGACACTGAAGCTTTCTTT
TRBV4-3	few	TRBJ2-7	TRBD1	CASSQDYRGFSYEQYF	TGCGCCAGCAGCCAAGATTACAGGGGTTTTTCCTACGAGCAGTACTTC
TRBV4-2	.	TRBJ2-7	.	CASSQGGWGASYEQYF	TGTGCCAGCAGCCAAGGCGGATGGGGGGCCAGCTACGAGCAGTACTTC
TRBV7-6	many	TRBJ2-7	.	CASSFSRSANEQYF	TGTGCCAGCAGCTTTAGCAGGTCTGCCAACGAGCAGTACTTC
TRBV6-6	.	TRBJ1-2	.	CASSLSIQGDGYTF	TGTGCCAGCAGCCTCTCAATCCAGGGAGATGGCTACACCTTC
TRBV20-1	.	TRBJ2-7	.	CSARVPSSSEQYF	TGCAGTGCTAGAGTACCCTCGAGCTCCGAGCAGTACTTC
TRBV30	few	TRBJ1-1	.	CAWSGGDQKAFF	TGTGCCTGGAGTGGAGGCGATCAGAAAGCTTTCTTT
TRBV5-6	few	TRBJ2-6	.	CASSLGQGRANVLTF	TGTGCCAGCAGCTTGGGGCAGGGGAGGGCCAACGTCCTGACTTTC
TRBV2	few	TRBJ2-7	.	CASSEGVERPHYEQYF	TGTGCCAGCAGTGAAGGGGTAGAAAGACCCCATTACGAGCAGTACTTC
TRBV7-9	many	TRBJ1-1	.	CASSRGGDTEAFF	TGTGCCAGCAGCCGAGGGGGAGACACTGAAGCTTTCTTT
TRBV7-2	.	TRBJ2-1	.	CASSTPPYNEQFF	TGTGCCAGCAGCACTCCCCCATACAATGAGCAGTTCTTC
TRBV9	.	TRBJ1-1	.	CASSVAGLENTEAFF	TGTGCCAGCAGCGTAGCGGGGTTGGAGAACACTGAAGCTTTCTTT
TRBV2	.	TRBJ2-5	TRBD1	CASSFDRASETQYF	TGTGCCAGCAGTTTTGACAGGGCGTCAGAGACCCAGTACTTC
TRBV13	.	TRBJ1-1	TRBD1	CASSSSLGQGGTEAFF	TGTGCCAGCAGCTCCTCCCTGGGACAGGGGGGCACTGAAGCTTTCTTT
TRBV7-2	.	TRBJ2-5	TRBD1	CASSRDSSQETQYF	TGTGCCAGCAGCAGGGACAGTTCCCAAGAGACCCAGTACTTC
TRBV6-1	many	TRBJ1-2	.	CASSGTTRLYGYTF	TGTGCCAGCAGTGGGACCACTAGGCTGTATGGCTACACCTTC
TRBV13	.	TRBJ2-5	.	CASSAAAVQETQYF	TGTGCCAGCAGCGCCGCGGCCGTCCAAGAGACCCAGTACTTC
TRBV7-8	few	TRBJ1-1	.	CASSLGRVAFF	TGTGCCAGCAGCTTAGGCAGGGTAGCTTTCTTT
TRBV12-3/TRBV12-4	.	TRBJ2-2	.	CASSLVRGGELFF	TGTGCCAGCAGTTTAGTGAGGGGCGGGGAGCTGTTTTTT
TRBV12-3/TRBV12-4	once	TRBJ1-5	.	CASGPGQTNQPQHF	TGTGCCAGCGGTCCCGGACAGACGAATCAGCCCCAGCATTTT
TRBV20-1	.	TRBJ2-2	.	CSANRGANTGELFF	TGCAGCGCGAATAGGGGCGCGAACACCGGGGAGCTGTTTTTT
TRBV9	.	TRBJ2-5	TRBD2	CASSSGGLKTQYF	TGTGCCAGCAGCTCGGGGGGGCTCAAGACCCAGTACTTC